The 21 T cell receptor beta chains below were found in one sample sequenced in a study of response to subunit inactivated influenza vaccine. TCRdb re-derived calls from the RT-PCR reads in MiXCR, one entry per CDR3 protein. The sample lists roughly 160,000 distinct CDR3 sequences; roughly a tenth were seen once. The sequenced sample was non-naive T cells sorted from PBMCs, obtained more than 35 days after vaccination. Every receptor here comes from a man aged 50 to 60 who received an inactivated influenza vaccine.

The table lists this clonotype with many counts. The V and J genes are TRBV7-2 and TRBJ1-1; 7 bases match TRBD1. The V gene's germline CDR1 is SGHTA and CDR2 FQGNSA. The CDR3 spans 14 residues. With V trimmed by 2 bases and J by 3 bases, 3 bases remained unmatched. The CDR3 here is CASSLNRGHTEAFF. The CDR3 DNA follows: TGTGCCAGCAGCTTAAATAGGGGGCACACTGAAGCTTTCTTT.

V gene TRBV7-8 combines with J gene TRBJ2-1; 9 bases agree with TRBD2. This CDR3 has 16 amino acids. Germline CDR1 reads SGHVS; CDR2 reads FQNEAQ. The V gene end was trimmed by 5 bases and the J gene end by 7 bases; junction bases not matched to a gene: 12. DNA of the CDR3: TGTGCCAGCAGCCCCAGTTTAGCGGGAGTCGTTAATGAGCAGTTCTTC. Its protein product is CASSPSLAGVVNEQFF.

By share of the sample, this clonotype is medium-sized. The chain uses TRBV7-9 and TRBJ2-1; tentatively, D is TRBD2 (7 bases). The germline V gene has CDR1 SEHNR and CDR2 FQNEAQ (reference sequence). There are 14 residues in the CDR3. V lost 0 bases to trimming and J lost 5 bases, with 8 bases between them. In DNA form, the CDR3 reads TGTGCCAGCAGCTTAGCGGGGGGGCACAATGAGCAGTTCTTC. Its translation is CASSLAGGHNEQFF.

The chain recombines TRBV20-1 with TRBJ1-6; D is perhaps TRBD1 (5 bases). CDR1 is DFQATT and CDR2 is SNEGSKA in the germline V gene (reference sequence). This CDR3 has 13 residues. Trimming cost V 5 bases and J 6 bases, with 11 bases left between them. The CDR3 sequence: CSARGTINSPLHF. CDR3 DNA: TGCAGTGCTCGGGGGACGATTAATTCACCCCTCCACTTT.

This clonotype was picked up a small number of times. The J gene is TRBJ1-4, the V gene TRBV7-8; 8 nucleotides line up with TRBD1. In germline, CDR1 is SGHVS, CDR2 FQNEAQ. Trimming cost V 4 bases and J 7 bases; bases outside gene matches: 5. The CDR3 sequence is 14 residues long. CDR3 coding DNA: TGTGCCAGCAGCTCGACAGGGGTTGCTGAAAAACTGTTTTTT. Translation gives CASSSTGVAEKLFF.

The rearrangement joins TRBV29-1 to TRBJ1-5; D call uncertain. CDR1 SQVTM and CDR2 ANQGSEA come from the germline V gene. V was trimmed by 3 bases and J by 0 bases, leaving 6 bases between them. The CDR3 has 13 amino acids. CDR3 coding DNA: TGCAGCGTTGAGGAAAATAGCAATCAGCCCCAGCATTTT. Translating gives CSVEENSNQPQHF.

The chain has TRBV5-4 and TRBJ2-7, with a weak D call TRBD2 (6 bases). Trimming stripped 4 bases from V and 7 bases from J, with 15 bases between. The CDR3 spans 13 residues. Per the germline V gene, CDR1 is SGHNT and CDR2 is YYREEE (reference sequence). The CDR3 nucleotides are TGTGCCAGCAGCGAGATGGGGGGAAATGAGCAGTACTTC. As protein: CASSEMGGNEQYF. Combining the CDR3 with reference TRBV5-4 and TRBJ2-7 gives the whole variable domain ETGVTQSPTHLIKTRGQQVTLRCSSQSGHNTVSWYQQALGQGPQFIFQYYREEENGRGNFPPRFSGLQFPNYSSELNVNALELDDSALYLCASSEMGGNEQYFGPGTRLTVT.

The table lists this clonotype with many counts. The CDR3 DNA sequence: TGCAGTGCCAACCGTTTTGCTTGGACTAGCCCTTCCTACAATGAGCAGTTCTTC. This codes for CSANRFAWTSPSYNEQFF. V is TRBV20-1 and J is TRBJ2-1; the match to TRBD2 covers 8 bases. Trimming cost V 6 bases and J 1 base; bases outside gene matches: 17. This CDR3 has 18 residues. Per the germline V gene, CDR1 is DFQATT and CDR2 is SNEGSKA (reference sequence).

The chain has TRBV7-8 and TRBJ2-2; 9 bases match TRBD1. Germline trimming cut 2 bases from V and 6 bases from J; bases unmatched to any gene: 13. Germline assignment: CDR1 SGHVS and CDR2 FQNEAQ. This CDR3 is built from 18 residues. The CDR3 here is CASSLRGTGSTFSGELFF. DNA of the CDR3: TGTGCCAGCAGCTTAAGAGGGACAGGGTCAACCTTCTCCGGGGAGCTGTTTTTT. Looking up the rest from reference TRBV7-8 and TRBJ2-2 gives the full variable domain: GAGVSQSPRYKVAKRGQDVALRCDPISGHVSLFWYQQALGQGPEFLTYFQNEAQLDKSGLPSDRFFAERPEGSVSTLKIQRTQQEDSAVYLCASSLRGTGSTFSGELFFGEGSRLTVL.

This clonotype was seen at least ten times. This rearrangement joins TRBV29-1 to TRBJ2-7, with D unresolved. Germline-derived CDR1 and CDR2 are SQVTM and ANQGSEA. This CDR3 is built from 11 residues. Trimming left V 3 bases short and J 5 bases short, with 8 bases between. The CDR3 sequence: CSVDRFNEQYF. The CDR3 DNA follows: TGCAGCGTTGATAGGTTCAACGAGCAGTACTTC.

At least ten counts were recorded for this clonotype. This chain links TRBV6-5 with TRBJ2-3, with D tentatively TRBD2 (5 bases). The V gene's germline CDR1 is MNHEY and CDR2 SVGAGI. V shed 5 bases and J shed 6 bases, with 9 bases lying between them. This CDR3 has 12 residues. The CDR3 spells CASSPGLDTQYF. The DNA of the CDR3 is TGTGCCAGCAGTCCGGGGTTGGATACGCAGTATTTT.

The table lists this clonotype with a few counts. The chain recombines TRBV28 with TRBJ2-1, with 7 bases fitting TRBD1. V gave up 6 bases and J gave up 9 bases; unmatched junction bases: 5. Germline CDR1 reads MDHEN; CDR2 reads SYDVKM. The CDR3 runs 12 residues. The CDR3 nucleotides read TGTGCCAGCAGGAGGGGGCTTATTGAGCAGTTCTTC. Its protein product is CASRRGLIEQFF.

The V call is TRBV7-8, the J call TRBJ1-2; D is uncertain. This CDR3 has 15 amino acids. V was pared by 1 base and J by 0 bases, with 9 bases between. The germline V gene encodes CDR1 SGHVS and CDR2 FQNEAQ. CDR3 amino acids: CASSLGSEANYGYTF. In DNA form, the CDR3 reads TGTGCCAGCAGCTTAGGCAGCGAAGCTAACTATGGCTACACCTTC. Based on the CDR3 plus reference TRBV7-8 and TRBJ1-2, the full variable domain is GAGVSQSPRYKVAKRGQDVALRCDPISGHVSLFWYQQALGQGPEFLTYFQNEAQLDKSGLPSDRFFAERPEGSVSTLKIQRTQQEDSAVYLCASSLGSEANYGYTFGSGTRLTVV.

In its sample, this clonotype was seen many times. DNA of the CDR3: TGCAGTGCTAGAGAATGGGGGACATCCTCCTACGAGCAGTACTTC. The encoded protein is CSAREWGTSSYEQYF. The chain couples TRBV20-1 to TRBJ2-7; weak D call: TRBD1 (6 bases). CDR1 DFQATT and CDR2 SNEGSKA come from the germline V gene (reference sequence). The CDR3 is made up of 15 amino acids. V was shortened by 0 bases and J by 0 bases, with 12 bases between the two germline ends.

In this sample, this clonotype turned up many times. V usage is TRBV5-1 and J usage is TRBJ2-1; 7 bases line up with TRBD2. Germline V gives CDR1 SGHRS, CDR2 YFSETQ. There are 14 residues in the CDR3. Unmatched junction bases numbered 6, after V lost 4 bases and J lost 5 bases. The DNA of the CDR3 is TGCGCCAGCAGCGCAGGACTAGTCCACAATGAGCAGTTCTTC. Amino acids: CASSAGLVHNEQFF.

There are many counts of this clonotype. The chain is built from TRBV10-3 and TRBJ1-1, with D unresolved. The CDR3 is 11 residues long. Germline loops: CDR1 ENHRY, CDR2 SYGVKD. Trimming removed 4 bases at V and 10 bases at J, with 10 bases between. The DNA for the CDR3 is TGTGCCATCAGTGGAGGGTCCGGAGCTTTCTTT. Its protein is CAISGGSGAFF.

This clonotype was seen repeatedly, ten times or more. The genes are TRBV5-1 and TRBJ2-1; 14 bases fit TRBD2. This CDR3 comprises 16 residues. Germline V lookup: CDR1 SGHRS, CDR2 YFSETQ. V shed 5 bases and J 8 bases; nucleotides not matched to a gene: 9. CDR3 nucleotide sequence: TGCGCCAGCAGTCGCCAGACTAGCGGGGGGGCTTATGAGCAGTTCTTC. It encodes CASSRQTSGGAYEQFF. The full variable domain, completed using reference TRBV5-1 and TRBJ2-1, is KAGVTQTPRYLIKTRGQQVTLSCSPISGHRSVSWYQQTPGQGLQFLFEYFSETQRNKGNFPGRFSGRQFSNSRSEMNVSTLELGDSALYLCASSRQTSGGAYEQFFGPGTRLTVL.

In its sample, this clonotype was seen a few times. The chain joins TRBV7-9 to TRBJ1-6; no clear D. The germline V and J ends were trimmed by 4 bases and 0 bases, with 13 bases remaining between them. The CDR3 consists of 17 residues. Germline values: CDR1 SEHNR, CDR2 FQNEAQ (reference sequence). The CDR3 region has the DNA TGTGCCAGCAGCTCGAGCGTGGGATCCTCCTATAATTCACCCCTCCACTTT. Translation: CASSSSVGSSYNSPLHF.

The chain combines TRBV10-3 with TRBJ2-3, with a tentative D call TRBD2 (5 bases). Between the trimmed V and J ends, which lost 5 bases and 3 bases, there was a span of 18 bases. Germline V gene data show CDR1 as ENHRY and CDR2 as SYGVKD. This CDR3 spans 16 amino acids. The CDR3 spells CAISSGTTRSTDTQYF. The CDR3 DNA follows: TGTGCCATCAGTAGCGGAACCACCCGTTCAACAGATACGCAGTATTTT.

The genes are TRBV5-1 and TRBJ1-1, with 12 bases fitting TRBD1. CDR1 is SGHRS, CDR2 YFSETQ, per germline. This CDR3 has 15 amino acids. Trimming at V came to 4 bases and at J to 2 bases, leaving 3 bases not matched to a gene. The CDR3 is CASSRDRGLNTEAFF. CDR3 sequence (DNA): TGCGCCAGCAGCAGGGACAGGGGGCTTAACACTGAAGCTTTCTTT.

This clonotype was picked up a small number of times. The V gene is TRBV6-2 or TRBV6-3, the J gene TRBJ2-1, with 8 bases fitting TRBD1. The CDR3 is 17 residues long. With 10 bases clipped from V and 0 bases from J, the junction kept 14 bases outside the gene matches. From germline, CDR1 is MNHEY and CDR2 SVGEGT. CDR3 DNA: TGTGCCACCCAGGGGGCGGCGGGTCTGAGCTCCTACAATGAGCAGTTCTTC. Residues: CATQGAAGLSSYNEQFF.